This entry describes one T cell receptor (beta chain). Primers included in the PCR were 60 Vbeta and 13 Jbeta primers. The protocol was immunoSEQ multiplex PCR, while the TCRdb copy is restricted to in-frame clones and leaves out a portion. The repertoire consists of some 120,000 clones, with 55% to 75% occurring once and the leading ten covering 1.6%. The data were taken from a study of cytomegalovirus exposure and HLA in healthy donors. About the research overall: Around 200 million T cells yielded roughly 100 million unique TCR beta sequences, as an earlier analysis found.

The CDR3 sequence is 17 residues long. The germline V gene has CDR1 ENHRY and CDR2 SYGVKD. V lost 7 bases and J lost 2; bases outside the gene matches: 15. This sequence originates from a man aged 25-45 years in good health and CMV-seropositive. The sample was PBMCs. The chain recombines TRBV10-3 with TRBJ2-5; 8 bases align to TRBD2. In DNA form, the CDR3 reads TGTGCCATCAAGCGGGAGTTGTCGCCGGGTTATCAAGAGACCCAGTACTTC. It encodes CAIKRELSPGYQETQYF.